This T cell receptor beta chain was retrieved from a study of T cells in Graves' hyperthyroidism and ophthalmopathy. Germline V CDR1 and CDR2: MDHEN, SYDVKM. V was shortened by 7 bases and J by 5 bases, with 14 bases between the two germline ends. This CDR3 has 13 amino acids. Amplified TCR beta CDR3 regions derived from RNA transcripts. TCR CDR3 regions were first amplified by RT-PCR with HTBI primers. One entry per CDR3 protein results from TCRdb running MiXCR on the multiplex PCR reads. In the table there are a few hundred thousand distinct CDR3 sequences, under 25% of which are singletons. The sequenced sample was blood. V is TRBV28 and J is TRBJ2-5; the D is unclear. The source of this sequence is a man younger than 35 with Graves' hyperthyroidism. CDR3 sequence reads: CASNPPPAETQYF. DNA of the CDR3: TGTGCCAGCAACCCCCCCCCCGCCGAGACCCAGTACTTC.